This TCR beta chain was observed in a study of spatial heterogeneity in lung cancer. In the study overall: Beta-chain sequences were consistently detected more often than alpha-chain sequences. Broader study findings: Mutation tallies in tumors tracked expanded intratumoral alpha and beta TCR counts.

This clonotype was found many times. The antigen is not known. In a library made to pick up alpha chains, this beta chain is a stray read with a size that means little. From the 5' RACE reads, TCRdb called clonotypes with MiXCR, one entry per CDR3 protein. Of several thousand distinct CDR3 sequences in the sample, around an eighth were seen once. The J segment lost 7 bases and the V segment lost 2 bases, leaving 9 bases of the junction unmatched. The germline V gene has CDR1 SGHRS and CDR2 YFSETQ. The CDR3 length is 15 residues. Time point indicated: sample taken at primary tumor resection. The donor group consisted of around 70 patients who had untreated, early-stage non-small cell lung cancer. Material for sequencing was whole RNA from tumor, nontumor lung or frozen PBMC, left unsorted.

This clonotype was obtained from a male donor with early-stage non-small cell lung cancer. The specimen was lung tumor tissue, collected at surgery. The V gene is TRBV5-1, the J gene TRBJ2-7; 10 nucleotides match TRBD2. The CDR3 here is CASSFQAGGPREQYF. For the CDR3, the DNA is TGCGCCAGCAGCTTCCAAGCGGGAGGGCCGAGGGAGCAGTACTTC.